The 24 T cell receptor beta chains presented below share a single source sample, sequenced in a study of type 1 regulatory T cells. Whole-study findings and limits: Type 1 regulatory T cells had a more restricted TCR repertoire than non-type 1 regulatory T cells.

TCRdb independently ran MiXCR on the reads; one entry per CDR3 protein. This table has 70,000 or so distinct CDR3 sequences, less than 25% appearing once. These TCRs' antigens remain unknown. Sequences were obtained from cultured type 1 regulatory T (Tr1) cells, either the whole culture or a sorted fraction (not recorded which). These receptors all come from a human donor in good health.

A few counts support this clonotype. The chain carries TRBV5-1 and TRBJ1-2, with 7 bases lining up with TRBD1. The CDR3 consists of 12 residues. Germline values: CDR1 SGHRS, CDR2 YFSETQ. V was clipped by 4 bases and J by 6 bases; unmatched bases: 3. The CDR3 spells CASSEDRDGYTF. In DNA form, the CDR3 reads TGCGCCAGCAGCGAAGACAGGGATGGCTACACCTTC.

For this clonotype: Mismatch with germline at one junction end may stem from a read error. The CDR3 protein is CASSVAGRSREQHF. In nucleotides, the CDR3 is TGTGCCAGCAGCGTCGCGGGGCGGTCCCGGGAGCAGCACTTC. The chain employs TRBV9 and TRBJ2-7; tentative D call: TRBD2 (6 bases). Germline V gene data show CDR1 as SGDLS and CDR2 as YYNGEE. There are 14 residues in the CDR3.

The chain recombines TRBV18 with TRBJ1-1, with 7 bases aligning to TRBD1. The CDR3 spans 15 residues. Germline values: CDR1 KGHSH, CDR2 LQKENI. Trimming at V came to 4 bases and at J to 1 base, leaving 6 bases not matched to a gene. CDR3 bases: TGTGCCAGCTCACAGTTACCAGGGGGGAACACTGAAGCTTTCTTT. Protein product: CASSQLPGGNTEAFF. Drawing the rest from reference TRBV18 and TRBJ1-1, the complete variable domain is NAGVMQNPRHLVRRRGQEARLRCSPMKGHSHVYWYRQLPEEGLKFMVYLQKENIIDESGMPKERFSAEFPKEGPSILRIQQVVRGDSAAYFCASSQLPGGNTEAFFGQGTRLTVV.

V and J are TRBV27 and TRBJ1-1; D remains unclear. The CDR3 extends over 13 amino acids. Per germline, CDR1 MNHEY and CDR2 SMNVEV (reference sequence). With 5 bases removed from V and 1 base from J, the gap between germline ends came to 8 bases. The CDR3 loop reads CASSTRQNTEAFF. The CDR3 DNA sequence: TGTGCCAGCAGTACCAGACAGAACACTGAAGCTTTCTTT.

CDR3 region: CASSNEGAKNIQYF. The CDR3 DNA reads as TGTGCCAGCAGCAACGAGGGGGCCAAAAACATTCAGTACTTC. The chain recombines TRBV9 with TRBJ2-4; D is tentatively TRBD1 or TRBD2 (5 bases each). Germline V gene lookup returns CDR1 SGDLS and CDR2 YYNGEE. The V and J ends lost 4 bases and 1 base respectively, with 9 bases between them. The CDR3 has 14 amino acids.

This clonotype was seen a handful of times. The chain joins TRBV20-1 to TRBJ2-7; D is possibly TRBD2 (5 bases). CDR1 is DFQATT, CDR2 SNEGSKA, per germline (reference sequence). Trimming left V 0 bases short and J 1 base short, with 10 bases between. The CDR3 is 14 amino acids. The CDR3 protein is CSARDRGGSYEQYF. The CDR3 DNA reads as TGCAGTGCTAGAGATCGAGGCGGGTCCTACGAGCAGTACTTC.

This clonotype turned up a few times. CDR3 coding DNA: TGTGCCAGCAGCCCAACAGGGAGTAGTAACACCGGGGAGCTGTTTTTT. Its protein product is CASSPTGSSNTGELFF. V gene TRBV7-6 combines with J gene TRBJ2-2, with a weak D call TRBD1 (6 bases). CDR1 SGHVS and CDR2 FNYEAQ come from the germline V gene. The V end lost 5 bases, the J end lost 2 bases, and 15 bases lay between the germline ends. The CDR3 loop spans 16 amino acids. Drawing the rest from reference TRBV7-6 and TRBJ2-2, the complete variable domain is GAGVSQSPRYKVTKRGQDVALRCDPISGHVSLYWYRQALGQGPEFLTYFNYEAQQDKSGLPNDRFSAERPEGSISTLTIQRTEQRDSAMYRCASSPTGSSNTGELFFGEGSRLTVL.

This clonotype has only one observation. The genes are TRBV20-1 and TRBJ2-7, with 7 bases identical to TRBD1. The V segment lost 3 bases and the J segment 3 bases; nucleotides outside the gene matches: 14. CDR3 length: 16 amino acids. CDR1 and CDR2 (germline): DFQATT, SNEGSKA (reference sequence). CDR3 in amino acids: CSASALRDSYRYEQYF. The DNA for the CDR3 is TGCAGTGCTAGTGCGCTCCGGGACAGCTACCGCTACGAGCAGTACTTC.

J is TRBJ2-3 and V is TRBV29-1; D gene unclear. The CDR3 extends over 13 amino acids. Trimming pared 1 base from V and 2 bases from J, leaving 7 bases between. CDR1 is SQVTM and CDR2 is ANQGSEA in the germline V gene. This chain's CDR3 is CSVEATFTDTQYF. The DNA for the CDR3 is TGCAGCGTTGAAGCGACCTTCACAGATACGCAGTATTTT.

This clonotype was detected a few times. This chain connects TRBV5-1 to TRBJ2-1, with D possibly being TRBD2 (6 bases). Looked up from germline, CDR1 is SGHRS and CDR2 is YFSETQ. The CDR3 spans 16 residues. Trimming took off 0 bases at V and 3 bases at J, with 13 bases between the two ends. CDR3 sequence reads: CASSLVGSGSYNEQFF. The CDR3, as DNA: TGCGCCAGCAGCTTGGTAGGTAGCGGAAGCTACAATGAGCAGTTCTTC.

The table lists this clonotype with a few counts. The V call is TRBV18, the J call TRBJ1-1; D gene uncertain. The V end lost 2 bases, the J end lost 6 bases, and 13 bases lay between the germline ends. The CDR3 runs to 14 residues. Germline V gene data show CDR1 as KGHSH and CDR2 as LQKENI. The CDR3 reads CASSPIRSSPEAFF. CDR3 DNA: TGTGCCAGCTCACCAATCCGTTCCTCTCCTGAAGCTTTCTTT.

The gene calls are TRBV20-1 and TRBJ1-1; TRBD1 aligns across 7 bases. Germline trimming cut 6 bases from V and 10 bases from J; bases unmatched to any gene: 8. Germline loops: CDR1 DFQATT, CDR2 SNEGSKA (reference sequence). CDR3 length: 11 amino acids. CDR3 DNA sequence: TGCAGTGCAAAGGGGGCTGAAGGAGCTTTCTTT. Residues: CSAKGAEGAFF.

The chain is built from TRBV20-1 and TRBJ2-1, with D perhaps being TRBD1 or TRBD2 (5 bases each). V shed 4 bases and J shed 0 bases, with 10 bases lying between them. CDR3 length: 14 amino acids. Germline CDR1 is DFQATT and CDR2 is SNEGSKA (reference sequence). CDR3 sequence reads: CSAMGRSSYNEQFF. The CDR3 DNA sequence: TGCAGTGCTATGGGACGGAGCTCCTACAATGAGCAGTTCTTC.

This clonotype was observed a handful of times. The rearrangement links TRBV7-2 to TRBJ2-7; 7 nucleotides agree with TRBD2. Unmatched junction bases numbered 4, after V lost 3 bases and J lost 2 bases. CDR3 length equals 14 residues. Germline V gene lookup returns CDR1 SGHTA and CDR2 FQGNSA. CDR3 sequence: CASSLSSGPYEQYF. For the CDR3, the DNA is TGTGCCAGCAGCTTGAGTAGCGGGCCCTACGAGCAGTACTTC.

This clonotype was counted only a few times. This chain connects TRBV19 to TRBJ1-5; D is ambiguous. The germline gives CDR1 LNHDA, CDR2 SQIVND (reference sequence). This CDR3 has 12 residues. V gave up 3 bases and J gave up 7 bases, with 7 bases separating them. CDR3 protein: CASSMRGQPQHF. In DNA, the CDR3 is TGTGCCAGTAGTATGAGAGGGCAGCCCCAGCATTTT.

This clonotype has a handful of counts. V is TRBV7-2 and J is TRBJ1-2; TRBD1 aligns across 8 bases. Germline loops: CDR1 SGHTA, CDR2 FQGNSA. V lost 5 bases and J lost 8; bases outside the gene matches: 7. The CDR3 length is 13 residues. CDR3 in amino acids: CASSPRDRNGYTF. The CDR3 region has the DNA TGTGCCAGCAGCCCGCGGGACAGGAACGGCTACACCTTC. Filled out from reference TRBV7-2 and TRBJ1-2, the complete variable domain reads GAGVSQSPSNKVTEKGKDVELRCDPISGHTALYWYRQSLGQGLEFLIYFQGNSAPDKSGLPSDRFSAERTGGSVSTLTIQRTQQEDSAVYLCASSPRDRNGYTFGSGTRLTVV.

The chain is built from TRBV5-6 and TRBJ2-3; D ambiguous. This CDR3 comprises 13 residues. V was pared by 1 base and J by 9 bases, with 12 bases between. The germline CDR1 and CDR2 sequences are SGHDT and YYEEEE. The CDR3 DNA reads TGTGCCAGCAGCTTGCCCAGAGCCAGCACGCAGTATTTT. Its translation: CASSLPRASTQYF.

This clonotype was seen a few times. The genes are TRBV29-1 and TRBJ2-1; D is ambiguous. V lost 1 base to trimming and J lost 12 bases, with 13 bases between them. CDR1 SQVTM and CDR2 ANQGSEA come from the germline V gene. The CDR3 sequence is 12 residues long. This CDR3 is CSVEVALRSQFF. The CDR3 nucleotides read TGCAGCGTTGAAGTGGCTCTAAGATCGCAGTTCTTC.

The chain carries TRBV20-1 and TRBJ1-4; 7 nucleotides line up with TRBD1. The CDR3 loop spans 14 amino acids. The trim removed 1 base at V and 11 bases at J, leaving 10 bases unmatched. The germline V gene has CDR1 DFQATT and CDR2 SNEGSKA (reference sequence). The CDR3 coding sequence is TGCAGTGCTAGAGTGGAGACAGGGTCCGGGAAACTGTTTTTT. As protein: CSARVETGSGKLFF.

The V gene is TRBV20-1, the J gene TRBJ1-4; D may be TRBD1 (6 bases). The germline V gene has CDR1 DFQATT and CDR2 SNEGSKA (reference sequence). The V and J ends lost 6 bases and 0 bases respectively, with 20 bases between them. CDR3 length equals 17 residues. The CDR3 sequence: CSAPTATGDSTNEKLFF. For the CDR3, the DNA is TGCAGTGCCCCAACTGCGACAGGCGACTCAACTAATGAAAAACTGTTTTTT.

This clonotype was seen a few times. The CDR3, as DNA: TGTGCCAGCTCAACGGGACCGTACCAAGAGACCCAGTACTTC. This sequence encodes CASSTGPYQETQYF. V gene TRBV18 combines with J gene TRBJ2-5, with D perhaps being TRBD1 or TRBD2 (5 bases each). Germline V lookup: CDR1 KGHSH, CDR2 LQKENI. This CDR3 contains 14 residues. The V end was cut by 5 bases, the J end by 0 bases, with 10 bases between.

V usage is TRBV18 and J usage is TRBJ1-1; 11 nucleotides match TRBD1. CDR3 length equals 15 residues. The V gene end was trimmed by 2 bases and the J gene end by 4 bases; junction bases not matched to a gene: 3. Germline lookup yields CDR1 KGHSH and CDR2 LQKENI. The CDR3 sequence is CASSPTGTGGTEAFF. The CDR3 nucleotides are TGTGCCAGCTCACCAACCGGGACAGGGGGCACTGAAGCTTTCTTT.

The CDR3 spells CASSLPGQGTTYEQYF. In nucleotides, the CDR3 is TGTGCCAGCAGCTTGCCGGGACAGGGGACTACCTACGAGCAGTACTTC. This sequence joins TRBV5-6 and TRBJ2-7; 10 bases are shared with TRBD1. Germline V gene data show CDR1 as SGHDT and CDR2 as YYEEEE. J lost 2 bases, V lost 1 base, and 6 bases had no gene match. There are 16 residues in the CDR3.

The rearrangement joins TRBV2 to TRBJ1-1; TRBD1 agrees at 7 bases. Germline V gene data show CDR1 as SNHLY and CDR2 as FYNNEI. V shed 5 bases, J shed 1 base, and the junction held 4 bases outside the gene matches. The length of the CDR3 is 14 residues. In nucleotides, the CDR3 is TGTGCCAGCAGTTACGGGACAGCGAACACTGAAGCTTTCTTT. This translates into CASSYGTANTEAFF.